This T cell receptor beta chain was sequenced in a study of OX40 agonist ivuxolimab in advanced cancers. Generated by immunoSEQ multiplex PCR, the TCRdb table keeps only in-frame clones and is missing some. Of tens of thousands of clones in the sample, 70% to 90% are singletons; the top ten hold about 6%. This clone was counted once. Its antigen is undetermined. Study observations and caveats: The work left the antigen specificity of expanded peripheral T cells undetermined. In the 0.1-3.0 mg/kg groups, partial responders showed among the lowest expansion.

Excluded were patients having autoimmune disease history or systemic immunosuppression. Sampled blood was obtained at baseline, cycle 4 day 1, and cycle 7 day 1. This material consisted of CD4+ or CD8+ T cells sorted from blood, taken in a trial of the OX40 agonist ivuxolimab. This TCR was sampled from an adult with an advanced solid tumor such as melanoma, head and neck, liver or kidney cancer.

The CDR3 DNA follows: TGTGCCAGCAGCTTAGCAGGGAGGGACGAGCAGTACTTC. Its translation: CASSLAGRDEQYF. This chain connects TRBV7-6 to TRBJ2-7, with 7 bases that match TRBD2. The CDR3 sequence is 13 residues long. The germline V gene has CDR1 SGHVS and CDR2 FNYEAQ. V lost 0 bases, J lost 5 bases, and 1 base stayed unmatched.